This note documents a single TCR beta chain sequence. The antigen is unknown. The data were produced by immunoSEQ multiplex PCR, yet TCRdb's version contains in-frame clones alone and is incomplete. Here the sample spans roughly 79,000 clones, approximately 90% being singletons. Trimming cost V 4 bases and J 6 bases, with 18 bases left between them. Germline V CDR1 and CDR2: SEHNR, FQNEAQ (reference sequence). This CDR3 comprises 15 residues. The data belong to a study of T cell responses to AZD1222 COVID-19 vaccine. Study-wide results and limits: The donor group comprised mostly white British people and more females; the analysis possibly underestimated clonal diversity. There were repertoire samples only from the period after the peak T cell response.

The sample was peripheral blood, taken on day 0 of MenACWY control vaccination. The V and J genes are TRBV7-9 and TRBJ2-5; the D gene could be TRBD1 or TRBD2 (7 bases each). The TCR was taken from an adult in good health. CDR3 in amino acids: CASSSGGAGIKTQYF. CDR3 in DNA: TGTGCCAGCAGCTCAGGGGGGGCAGGCATAAAGACCCAGTACTTC.